This T cell receptor beta chain was sequenced for a study of cytomegalovirus exposure and HLA in healthy donors. Study-wide results and caveats: In a later analysis, at a false discovery rate of 0.05, about 16,000 TCR beta sequences matched HLA alleles.

Points on this clone: Its specificity is not known.

Primers for the PCR totalled 60 Vbeta and 13 Jbeta. The assay was immunoSEQ multiplex PCR, and TCRdb's table has in-frame clones only and misses some. The sample holds approximately 120,000 clones, just under 75% seen once. The sequence was collected from a man between 60 and 70 years old in good health and CMV-seropositive. What was sequenced was PBMCs.

The CDR3 sequence: CASTGGATDTQYF. DNA for the CDR3: TGTGCCAGCACTGGGGGGGCCACAGATACGCAGTATTTT. J is TRBJ2-3 and V is TRBV19; the D gene is possibly TRBD2 (7 bases). The CDR3 covers 13 residues. CDR1 is LNHDA and CDR2 is SQIVND in the germline V gene (reference sequence). Trimming pared 9 bases from V and 2 bases from J, leaving 12 bases between. Full variable domain (remainder filled in from reference TRBV19 and TRBJ2-3): DGGITQSPKYLFRKEGQNVTLSCEQNLNHDAMYWYRQDPGQGLRLIYYSQIVNDFQKGDIAEGYSVSREKKESFPLTVTSAQKNPTAFYLCASTGGATDTQYFGPGTRLTVL.